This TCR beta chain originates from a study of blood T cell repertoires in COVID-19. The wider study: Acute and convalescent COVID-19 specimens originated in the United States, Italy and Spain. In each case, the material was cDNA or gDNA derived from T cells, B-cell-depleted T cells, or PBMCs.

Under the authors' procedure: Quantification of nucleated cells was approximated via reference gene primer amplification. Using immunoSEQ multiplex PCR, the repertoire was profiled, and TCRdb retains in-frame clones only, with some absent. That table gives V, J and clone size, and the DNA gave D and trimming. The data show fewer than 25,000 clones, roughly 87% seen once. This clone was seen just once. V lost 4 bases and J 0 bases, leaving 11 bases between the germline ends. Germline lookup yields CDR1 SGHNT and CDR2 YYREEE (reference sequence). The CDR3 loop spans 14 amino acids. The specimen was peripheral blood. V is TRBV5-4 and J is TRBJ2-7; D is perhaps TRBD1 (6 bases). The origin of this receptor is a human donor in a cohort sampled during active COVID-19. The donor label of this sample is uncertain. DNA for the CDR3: TGTGCCAGCAGCGGAAGGGACACCTCCTACGAGCAGTACTTC. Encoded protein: CASSGRDTSYEQYF.